Given below is one TCR beta chain in context. Reverse transcription of about 0.45 to 1 ug RNA was performed with random hexamers. MiXCR was run by TCRdb on the immunoSEQ multiplex PCR reads, yielding one entry per CDR3 protein. The sample gives 190,000 or so distinct CDR3 sequences, 85% to 95% of which show up once; around 0.08% is in the top ten. These data come from a study of CD8 T cells in Susac syndrome. The J segment lost 2 bases and the V segment lost 4 bases, leaving 7 bases of the junction unmatched. CDR1 SGHRS and CDR2 YFSETQ come from the germline V gene. CDR3 length: 15 residues. The TCR was taken from a human donor with multiple sclerosis. J is TRBJ2-5 and V is TRBV5-1; TRBD1 aligns across 8 bases. Sequenced input: CD4+ T cells from PBMCs. CDR3 residues: CASSGTGPGQETQYF. DNA of the CDR3: TGCGCCAGCAGCGGGACAGGCCCCGGGCAAGAGACCCAGTACTTC.